The rows below give T cell receptor beta chains drawn from one sample of a study of blood T cells in healthy people across ages. TCRdb reprocessed the 5' RACE reads with MiXCR, giving one entry per CDR3 protein. This sample has 1.5 million to 2 million distinct CDR3 sequences; roughly 52% occur once, and the top ten carry roughly 2.1%. The specimen sequenced was blood. The receptors originated from a woman between 40 and 55 years old in good health. Both conserved end residues are part of each CDR3. The order of the fields is V gene, J gene, D gene, clone size, CDR3 length, CDR3 protein, CDR3 DNA. The D gene is left open where the match is weak. Size is omitted from some rows. Given values are once, few, many or a class for expanded clones.

v_gene: TRBV20-1; j_gene: TRBJ1-6; d_gene: TRBD1; abundance: few; len: 15; CDR3aa: CSADRQGRYNSPLHF; CDR3nt: TGCAGTGCCGATAGACAGGGCCGATATAATTCACCCCTCCACTTT
v_gene: TRBV4-3; j_gene: TRBJ2-3; d_gene: -; abundance: few; len: 13; CDR3aa: CASSHTFRDTQYF; CDR3nt: TGCGCCAGCAGCCACACTTTTAGGGATACGCAGTATTTT
v_gene: TRBV5-5; j_gene: TRBJ1-2; d_gene: -; abundance: -; len: 13; CDR3aa: CASMGLAFYGYTF; CDR3nt: TGTGCCAGCATGGGCCTTGCATTCTATGGCTACACCTTC
v_gene: TRBV7-2; j_gene: TRBJ1-4; d_gene: TRBD1; abundance: -; len: 15; CDR3aa: CASSSPGQPSLKLFF; CDR3nt: TGTGCCAGCAGCTCCCCGGGACAGCCCAGCCTAAAACTGTTTTTT
v_gene: TRBV7-2; j_gene: TRBJ2-3; d_gene: -; abundance: -; len: 16; CDR3aa: CASSLFVGANTDTQYF; CDR3nt: TGTGCCAGCAGCTTATTTGTGGGGGCCAACACAGATACGCAGTATTTT
v_gene: TRBV20-1; j_gene: TRBJ2-2; d_gene: -; abundance: -; len: 13; CDR3aa: CSARAREHGELFF; CDR3nt: TGCAGTGCTAGAGCCAGGGAACACGGGGAGCTGTTTTTT
v_gene: TRBV7-9; j_gene: TRBJ1-5; d_gene: TRBD1; abundance: few; len: 16; CDR3aa: CASSGQGAQSNQPQHF; CDR3nt: TGTGCCAGCAGTGGACAGGGGGCGCAGAGCAATCAGCCCCAGCATTTT
v_gene: TRBV7-9; j_gene: TRBJ2-3; d_gene: TRBD1; abundance: -; len: 15; CDR3aa: CASSSTGGLGDTQYF; CDR3nt: TGTGCCAGCAGCAGCACAGGGGGCCTAGGGGATACGCAGTATTTT
v_gene: TRBV27; j_gene: TRBJ2-4; d_gene: -; abundance: -; len: 13; CDR3aa: CASSPFEFGIQYF; CDR3nt: TGTGCCAGCAGTCCGTTTGAGTTCGGCATTCAGTACTTC
v_gene: TRBV20-1; j_gene: TRBJ2-1; d_gene: TRBD1; abundance: few; len: 13; CDR3aa: CSAPGQGDNEQFF; CDR3nt: TGCAGTGCTCCGGGACAGGGAGACAATGAGCAGTTCTTC
v_gene: TRBV4-2; j_gene: TRBJ2-1; d_gene: -; abundance: -; len: 15; CDR3aa: CASSQTSDSYNEQFF; CDR3nt: TGTGCCAGCAGCCAAACTTCGGACTCCTACAATGAGCAGTTCTTC
v_gene: TRBV7-3; j_gene: TRBJ2-1; d_gene: TRBD2; abundance: -; len: 14; CDR3aa: CASSFSGGENERFF; CDR3nt: TGTGCCAGCAGCTTTAGCGGGGGGGAGAATGAGCGGTTCTTC
v_gene: TRBV10-3; j_gene: TRBJ2-3; d_gene: -; abundance: -; len: 13; CDR3aa: CAIGGGGTDTQYF; CDR3nt: TGTGCCATCGGAGGCGGAGGGACGGATACGCAGTATTTT
v_gene: TRBV21-1; j_gene: TRBJ2-1; d_gene: -; abundance: -; len: 16; CDR3aa: CANSNRGSRRDNEQFF; CDR3nt: TGTGCCAACAGCAACAGGGGGTCCCGAAGGGACAATGAGCAGTTCTTC
v_gene: TRBV20-1; j_gene: TRBJ2-5; d_gene: -; abundance: few; len: 15; CDR3aa: CSAQTLNPLEETQYF; CDR3nt: TGCAGTGCTCAAACCCTAAATCCCCTGGAGGAGACCCAGTACTTC
v_gene: TRBV7-2; j_gene: TRBJ1-1; d_gene: -; abundance: -; len: 15; CDR3aa: CASSLVPGAITEAFF; CDR3nt: TGTGCCAGCAGCTTAGTCCCGGGGGCGATCACTGAAGCTTTCTTT
v_gene: TRBV10-3; j_gene: TRBJ2-1; d_gene: TRBD2; abundance: -; len: 13; CDR3aa: CAISDLAGYEQFF; CDR3nt: TGTGCCATCAGTGATTTAGCGGGGTATGAGCAGTTCTTC
v_gene: TRBV24-1; j_gene: TRBJ2-3; d_gene: -; abundance: -; len: 13; CDR3aa: CATSGARTDTQYF; CDR3nt: TGTGCCACCAGCGGGGCGCGCACAGATACGCAGTATTTT
v_gene: TRBV19; j_gene: TRBJ2-3; d_gene: -; abundance: -; len: 16; CDR3aa: CASRMLGGGQRDTQYF; CDR3nt: TGTGCCAGCCGGATGCTTGGGGGGGGGCAGAGAGATACGCAGTATTTT
v_gene: TRBV12-3/TRBV12-4; j_gene: TRBJ2-5; d_gene: -; abundance: -; len: 15; CDR3aa: CASSLSLTLGETQYF; CDR3nt: TGTGCCAGCAGTTTATCTCTGACTCTAGGGGAGACCCAGTACTTC
v_gene: TRBV6-5; j_gene: TRBJ2-7; d_gene: TRBD1; abundance: -; len: 18; CDR3aa: CASSYSWGNRQGAYEQYF; CDR3nt: TGTGCCAGCAGTTACTCCTGGGGGAATAGACAGGGGGCCTACGAGCAGTACTTC
v_gene: TRBV6-2/TRBV6-3; j_gene: TRBJ2-1; d_gene: -; abundance: few; len: 11; CDR3aa: CASSVGSRQFF; CDR3nt: TGTGCCAGCAGTGTAGGGAGTCGGCAGTTCTTC
v_gene: TRBV7-2; j_gene: TRBJ2-4; d_gene: TRBD1; abundance: -; len: 16; CDR3aa: CASSPPNRGAENIQYF; CDR3nt: TGTGCCAGCAGCCCACCCAACAGGGGAGCCGAAAACATTCAGTACTTC
v_gene: TRBV2; j_gene: TRBJ2-1; d_gene: -; abundance: -; len: 14; CDR3aa: CASQDSRPDNEQFF; CDR3nt: TGTGCCAGCCAGGACAGCCGTCCCGACAATGAGCAGTTCTTC